This T cell receptor beta chain was recovered during a study of blood T cell repertoires in COVID-19. Study context: Samples taken during acute and convalescent COVID-19 were collected in the United States, Italy and Spain.

Authors' analysis steps: The assay estimated nucleated cells by amplifying reference gene primers. The repertoire was sequenced with immunoSEQ multiplex PCR; TCRdb's copy has only in-frame clones and lacks some. For V, J and clone size, that table is used; D and trimming come from the DNA. Of some 140,000 clones listed, 84% were seen once; the top ten hold 5.5%. Trimming cost V 0 bases and J 8 bases, with 20 bases left between them. The germline CDR1 and CDR2 sequences are LGHNA and YSLEER. This CDR3 comprises 17 residues. Participants' own reports of clinical history determined their cohort assignment.

The chain combines TRBV4-3 with TRBJ2-1, with D possibly being TRBD2 (5 bases). Sequences were obtained from PBMCs or T cells enriched from blood (not recorded which). This TCR came from a man aged 40-49 years with acute COVID-19. The CDR3 here is CASSQDSASRFLDEQFF. The CDR3 nucleotides are TGCGCCAGCAGCCAAGATTCGGCTAGCCGGTTCTTGGATGAGCAGTTCTTC.